Presented here are 23 T cell receptor beta chains from one specimen sequenced in a study of blood T cell repertoires in COVID-19. The data were produced by immunoSEQ multiplex PCR, yet TCRdb's version contains in-frame clones alone and is incomplete. The sample carries some 190,000 clones, about nine tenths recorded once. The specimen was peripheral blood. The source of these receptors is a man aged 25-45 years with acute or convalescent COVID-19.

This clone was seen only a few times. The genes are TRBV7-8 and TRBJ2-7; no clear D. V lost 4 bases and J lost 2, with 3 bases in between. Looked up from germline, CDR1 is SGHVS and CDR2 is FQNEAQ. The CDR3 is made up of 11 amino acids. The CDR3: CASSSPYEQYF. CDR3 coding DNA: TGTGCCAGCAGCTCTCCCTACGAGCAGTACTTC. The complete variable domain, with remaining parts taken from reference TRBV7-8 and TRBJ2-7, reads GAGVSQSPRYKVAKRGQDVALRCDPISGHVSLFWYQQALGQGPEFLTYFQNEAQLDKSGLPSDRFFAERPEGSVSTLKIQRTQQEDSAVYLCASSSPYEQYFGPGTRLTVT.

The chain links TRBV19 to TRBJ1-1; D unresolved. The ends were cut back, 7 bases at V and 10 bases at J, with 28 bases in the middle. The CDR3 loop spans 16 amino acids. The V gene's germline CDR1 is LNHDA and CDR2 SQIVND (reference sequence). The CDR3 reads CASTPLLPTLSARAFF. CDR3 nucleotide sequence: TGTGCCAGTACTCCCCTTCTACCGACCCTCAGCGCAAGAGCTTTCTTT.

The CDR3 loop is CASSVAAGGLETQYF. The CDR3 DNA is TGTGCCAGCAGCGTAGCTGCGGGGGGGTTGGAGACCCAGTACTTC. The chain employs TRBV9 and TRBJ2-5; the match to TRBD2 covers 9 bases. CDR1 SGDLS and CDR2 YYNGEE come from the germline V gene. V dropped 0 bases and J dropped 5; count of bases not matched to a gene: 5. This CDR3 is built from 15 residues.

CDR3 in DNA: TGTGCCAGCTCACCCCAAGACGCAGGAGGGCTTGGGGAGACCCAGTACTTC. Its protein product is CASSPQDAGGLGETQYF. The chain employs TRBV18 and TRBJ2-5; D may be TRBD2 (6 bases). V was shortened by 3 bases and J by 5 bases, with 22 bases between the two germline ends. The germline gives CDR1 KGHSH, CDR2 LQKENI. This CDR3 spans 17 amino acids.

This clone was recorded once. The chain combines TRBV2 with TRBJ1-2; 9 nucleotides align to TRBD1. The germline gives CDR1 SNHLY, CDR2 FYNNEI. The J segment lost 4 bases and the V segment lost 7 bases, leaving 10 bases of the junction unmatched. CDR3 size: 15 residues. This CDR3 reads CASTFYGTGSYGYTF. The CDR3 coding sequence is TGTGCCAGCACCTTTTACGGGACAGGGTCCTATGGCTACACCTTC.

This clone was detected only once. This sequence joins TRBV4-1 and TRBJ1-5; D is undetermined. This CDR3 has 14 residues. Germline assignment: CDR1 MGHRA and CDR2 YSYEKL. Trimming removed 0 bases at V and 8 bases at J, with 11 bases between. As DNA, the CDR3 is TGCGCCAGCAGCCAAGAGGAGACCCGAGAGCCCCAGCATTTT. As protein: CASSQEETREPQHF.

The V call is TRBV6-5, the J call TRBJ1-6; no clear D gene. Deletions cut 7 bases from V and 9 bases from J, with 16 bases between. Germline V gene data show CDR1 as MNHEY and CDR2 as SVGAGI. The CDR3 covers 14 residues. CDR3 sequence: CASIFRESSSPLHF. The CDR3 region has the DNA TGTGCCAGCATCTTCCGGGAGAGTTCTTCACCCCTCCACTTT.

The genes are TRBV6-5 and TRBJ1-3; TRBD1 aligns across 7 bases. This CDR3 has 14 residues. Germline V gene lookup returns CDR1 MNHEY and CDR2 SVGAGI. The junction had 7 bases not matched to a gene; V was cut back by 7 bases and J by 4 bases. CDR3 region: CASIDRAAGNTIYF. The CDR3 coding sequence is TGTGCCAGCATCGACAGGGCCGCGGGAAACACCATATATTTT.

The chain couples TRBV5-1 to TRBJ2-3, with 13 bases aligning to TRBD2. Germline-derived CDR1 and CDR2 are SGHRS and YFSETQ. This CDR3 contains 16 residues. J gave up 4 bases and V 0 bases, and 2 bases lay outside the gene matches. For the CDR3, the DNA is TGCGCCAGCAGCTTGGGACTAGCGGGGGGCTCAGATACGCAGTATTTT. This gives the protein CASSLGLAGGSDTQYF.

The V and J genes are TRBV29-1 and TRBJ2-3; TRBD1 agrees at 9 bases. The CDR3 runs to 14 residues. The trim removed 6 bases at V and 1 base at J, leaving 5 bases unmatched. Germline CDR1 SQVTM, CDR2 ANQGSEA. This CDR3 reads CSVSQGAGTDTQYF. The CDR3 DNA follows: TGCAGCGTCTCACAGGGGGCGGGCACAGATACGCAGTATTTT.

The chain is built from TRBV5-4 and TRBJ1-2, with TRBD1 matching over 7 bases. Looked up from germline, CDR1 is SGHNT and CDR2 is YYREEE (reference sequence). Trimming took 0 bases from V and 3 from J; bases not matched to a gene: 2. The CDR3 is 14 residues long. CDR3 nucleotides: TGTGCCAGCAGCTTGGACAGGGGACACTATGGCTACACCTTC. This sequence encodes CASSLDRGHYGYTF.

This clone has just one count. The V and J genes are TRBV15 and TRBJ1-2; D call uncertain. CDR3 size: 13 residues. Germline lookup yields CDR1 LNHNV and CDR2 YYDKDF (reference sequence). The germline V and J ends were trimmed by 0 bases and 2 bases, with 4 bases remaining between them. Written as DNA, the CDR3 is TGTGCCACCAGCAGAGACCAGAACTATGGCTACACCTTC. It is translated as CATSRDQNYGYTF.

The rearrangement links TRBV11-2 to TRBJ2-4, with D possibly being TRBD2 (5 bases). With 5 bases removed from V and 0 bases from J, the gap between germline ends came to 17 bases. This CDR3 spans 17 amino acids. The germline V gene has CDR1 SGHAT and CDR2 FQNNGV. The chain's CDR3 is CASSNPGSLLAKNIQYF. CDR3 DNA: TGTGCCAGCAGCAACCCTGGGAGCCTTTTAGCCAAAAACATTCAGTACTTC.

About this clone itself: Other DNA sequences in the same sample also yield this CDR3. This rearrangement joins TRBV5-1 to TRBJ1-3, with D possibly TRBD1 on 5 matching bases. V was shortened by 0 bases and J by 5 bases, with 9 bases between the two germline ends. Germline loops: CDR1 SGHRS, CDR2 YFSETQ. The CDR3 extends over 14 amino acids. The CDR3 DNA reads TGCGCCAGCAGCTTGGAAGGGGCTCGAAACACCATATATTTT. Translated, it gives CASSLEGARNTIYF.

The chain uses TRBV28 and TRBJ1-2; 8 bases map to TRBD1. CDR3 length equals 17 residues. The junction had 10 bases not matched to a gene; V was cut back by 4 bases and J by 0 bases. Per germline, CDR1 MDHEN and CDR2 SYDVKM. The CDR3 bases are TGTGCCAGCAGTTCCCCCCCAGGGACAGGCACTAACTATGGCTACACCTTC. Its protein product is CASSSPPGTGTNYGYTF.

The rearrangement links TRBV6-5 to TRBJ1-1; 7 bases are shared with TRBD1. V trimming: 6 bases; J trimming: 6 bases; junction bases outside the gene matches: 13. The CDR3 extends over 15 amino acids. Germline values: CDR1 MNHEY, CDR2 SVGAGI. The DNA of the CDR3 is TGTGCCAGCAGCCCGACAGGGCGTTTAGAGGCTGAAGCTTTCTTT. Protein sequence: CASSPTGRLEAEAFF.

CDR3 region: CASRTGKYEQYF. The CDR3 DNA reads TGTGCCAGCAGGACAGGGAAATACGAGCAGTACTTC. The chain carries TRBV6-5 and TRBJ2-7; TRBD1 matches 7 bases. CDR3 size: 12 residues. In germline, CDR1 is MNHEY, CDR2 SVGAGI. Trimming took 6 bases from V and 4 from J; bases not matched to a gene: 3.

This sequence joins TRBV2 and TRBJ1-4; 8 bases are a match to TRBD1. Germline V lookup: CDR1 SNHLY, CDR2 FYNNEI. The junction had 1 base not matched to a gene; V was cut back by 4 bases and J by 3 bases. CDR3 length: 14 amino acids. The CDR3 spells CASSGTGSNEKLFF. As DNA, the CDR3 is TGTGCCAGCAGTGGGACAGGGTCTAATGAAAAACTGTTTTTT.

The table lists this clone with a count of one. The rearrangement uses TRBV3-1 (or the pseudogene TRBV3-2) and TRBJ1-1; no definite D call. Germline V gene data show CDR1 as LGHDT and CDR2 as YNNKEL (reference sequence). The germline V and J ends were trimmed by 5 bases and 0 bases, with 7 bases remaining between them. The CDR3 covers 13 residues. CDR3 amino acids: CASSSGMNTEAFF. DNA of the CDR3: TGTGCCAGCAGCTCCGGTATGAACACTGAAGCTTTCTTT.

The CDR3 DNA sequence: TGTGCCAGCGGCCGGTCTGGAGCTAACTATGGCTACACCTTC. Protein sequence: CASGRSGANYGYTF. J is TRBJ1-2 and V is TRBV6-5; D uncertain. The germline V gene has CDR1 MNHEY and CDR2 SVGAGI. Trimming removed 8 bases from V and 0 bases from J, with 13 bases in between. The CDR3 extends over 14 amino acids.

The chain has TRBV28 and TRBJ2-1; D might be TRBD2 (7 bases). This CDR3 comprises 14 residues. V was pared by 7 bases and J by 3 bases, with 13 bases between. CDR1 and CDR2 from the germline V gene are MDHEN and SYDVKM. CDR3 nucleotide sequence: TGTGCCAGCAAAGGGGGGGCGTACTACAATGAGCAGTTCTTC. Protein product: CASKGGAYYNEQFF.

CDR3 region: CASRGGSSGNTIYF. CDR3 DNA: TGTGCCAGTAGAGGCGGAAGCTCTGGAAACACCATATATTTT. The chain recombines TRBV19 with TRBJ1-3; no reliable D call. The germline V gene has CDR1 LNHDA and CDR2 SQIVND (reference sequence). The CDR3 sequence is 14 residues long. Trimming pared 6 bases from V and 0 bases from J, leaving 9 bases between.

This clone was observed once. The V gene is TRBV7-9, the J gene TRBJ2-7; D might be TRBD1 (5 bases). Trimming removed 1 base from V and 2 bases from J, with 12 bases in between. The CDR3 sequence is 15 residues long. The germline gives CDR1 SEHNR, CDR2 FQNEAQ (reference sequence). CDR3 region: CASSLGSRTPYEQYF. CDR3 bases: TGTGCCAGCAGCTTAGGGTCAAGGACACCCTACGAGCAGTACTTC. The variable domain in full, with the rest retrieved from reference TRBV7-9 and TRBJ2-7, is DTGVSQNPRHKITKRGQNVTFRCDPISEHNRLYWYRQTLGQGPEFLTYFQNEAQLEKSRLLSDRFSAERPKGSFSTLEIQRTEQGDSAMYLCASSLGSRTPYEQYFGPGTRLTVT.